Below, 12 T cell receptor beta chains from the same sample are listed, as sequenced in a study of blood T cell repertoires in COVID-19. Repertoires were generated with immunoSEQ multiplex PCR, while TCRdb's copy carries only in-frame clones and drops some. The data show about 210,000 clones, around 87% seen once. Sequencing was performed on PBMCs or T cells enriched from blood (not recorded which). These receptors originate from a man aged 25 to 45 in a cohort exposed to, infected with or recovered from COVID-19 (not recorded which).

The CDR3 reads CASQQGLGLGSSYNEQFF. CDR3 in DNA: TGCGCCTCCCAGCAGGGTCTGGGACTAGGGAGCTCCTACAATGAGCAGTTCTTC. The J gene is TRBJ2-1, the V gene TRBV4-1; the match to TRBD2 covers 8 bases. The germline V gene encodes CDR1 MGHRA and CDR2 YSYEKL. The CDR3 runs 18 residues. Trimming at V came to 11 bases and at J to 0 bases, leaving 18 bases not matched to a gene.

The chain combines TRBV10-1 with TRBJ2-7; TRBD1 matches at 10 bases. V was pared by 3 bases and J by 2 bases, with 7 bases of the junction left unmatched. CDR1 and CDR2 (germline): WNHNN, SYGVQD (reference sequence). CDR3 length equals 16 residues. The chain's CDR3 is CASSDPRGQGAYEQYF. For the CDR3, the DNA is TGCGCCAGCAGTGACCCACGCGGACAGGGGGCCTACGAGCAGTACTTC.

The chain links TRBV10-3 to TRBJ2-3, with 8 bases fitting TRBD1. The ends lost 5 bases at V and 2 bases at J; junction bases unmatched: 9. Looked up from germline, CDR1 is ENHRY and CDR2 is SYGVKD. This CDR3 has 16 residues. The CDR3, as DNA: TGTGCCATCAGTACGCCGACAGGGGCCCTCACAGATACGCAGTATTTT. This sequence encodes CAISTPTGALTDTQYF.

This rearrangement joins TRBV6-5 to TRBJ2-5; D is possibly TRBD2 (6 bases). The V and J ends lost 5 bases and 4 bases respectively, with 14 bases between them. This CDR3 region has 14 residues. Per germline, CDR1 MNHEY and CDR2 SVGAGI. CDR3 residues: CASSLGGFRETQYF. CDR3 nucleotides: TGTGCCAGCAGTCTCGGGGGATTCCGAGAGACCCAGTACTTC.

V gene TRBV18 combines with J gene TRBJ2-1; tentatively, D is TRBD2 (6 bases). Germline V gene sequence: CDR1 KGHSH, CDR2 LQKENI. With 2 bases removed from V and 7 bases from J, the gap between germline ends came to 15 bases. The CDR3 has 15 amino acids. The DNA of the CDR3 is TGTGCCAGCTCACCAAGGACTATCACGGGTAATGAGCAGTTCTTC. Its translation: CASSPRTITGNEQFF.

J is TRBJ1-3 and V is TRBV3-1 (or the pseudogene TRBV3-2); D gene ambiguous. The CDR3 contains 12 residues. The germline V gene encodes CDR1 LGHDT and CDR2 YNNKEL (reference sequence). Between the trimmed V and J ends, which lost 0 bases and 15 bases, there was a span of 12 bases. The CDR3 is CASSQENQREYF. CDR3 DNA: TGTGCCAGCAGCCAAGAGAATCAACGAGAATATTTT.

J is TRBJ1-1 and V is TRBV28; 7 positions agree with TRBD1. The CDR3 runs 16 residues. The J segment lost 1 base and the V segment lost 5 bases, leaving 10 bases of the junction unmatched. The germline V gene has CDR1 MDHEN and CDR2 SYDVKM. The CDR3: CASSPMTGPKNTEAFF. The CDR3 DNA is TGTGCCAGCAGTCCGATGACAGGGCCAAAGAACACTGAAGCTTTCTTT.

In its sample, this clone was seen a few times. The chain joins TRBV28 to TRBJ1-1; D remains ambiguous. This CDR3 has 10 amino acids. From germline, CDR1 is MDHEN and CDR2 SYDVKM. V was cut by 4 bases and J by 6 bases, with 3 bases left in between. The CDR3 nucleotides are TGTGCCAGCAGTTCTTCTGAAGCTTTCTTT. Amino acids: CASSSSEAFF.

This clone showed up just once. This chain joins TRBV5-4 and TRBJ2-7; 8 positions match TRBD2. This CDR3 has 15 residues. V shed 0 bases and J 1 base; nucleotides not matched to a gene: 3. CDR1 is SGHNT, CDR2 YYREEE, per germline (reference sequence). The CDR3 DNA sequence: TGTGCCAGCAGCTTGGTTGGACTAGCTTCCTACGAGCAGTACTTC. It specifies CASSLVGLASYEQYF.

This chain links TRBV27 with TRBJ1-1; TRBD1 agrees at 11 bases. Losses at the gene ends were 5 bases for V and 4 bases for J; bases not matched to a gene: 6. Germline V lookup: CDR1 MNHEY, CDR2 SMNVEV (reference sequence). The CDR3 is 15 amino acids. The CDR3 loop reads CASSLNGQGATEAFF. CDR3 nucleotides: TGTGCCAGCAGTCTGAATGGACAGGGGGCCACTGAAGCTTTCTTT.

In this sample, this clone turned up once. CDR3 bases: TGTGCCAGCAGCCACCAAGAAGACAGGGGGCGCCCCCTAACTAACTATGGCTACACCTTC. Translated, it gives CASSHQEDRGRPLTNYGYTF. The gene calls are TRBV14 and TRBJ1-2, with 10 bases fitting TRBD1. The germline gives CDR1 SGHDN, CDR2 FVKESK. CDR3 length: 20 residues. With 3 bases clipped from V and 0 bases from J, the junction kept 16 bases outside the gene matches.

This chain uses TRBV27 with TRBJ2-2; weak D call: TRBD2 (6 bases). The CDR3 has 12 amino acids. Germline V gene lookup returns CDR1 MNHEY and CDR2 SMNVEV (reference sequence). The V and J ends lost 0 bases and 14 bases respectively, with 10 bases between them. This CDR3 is CASSLSGGHLFF. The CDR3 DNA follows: TGTGCCAGCAGTTTATCCGGGGGTCATCTGTTTTTT.